This record looks at one TCR beta chain sequence and its context. This clone was found many times. Its specific antigen is unknown. It has no much larger one-base neighbor in the sample; base qualities were not kept. The sample is drawn from a study of metastatic and nonmetastatic thyroid tumors (TCRdb year 2020). For context, the study as a whole: The researchers compared repertoires between peripheral blood samples and tumor or nodule tissue samples from patients with malignant or benign thyroid disease.

Overall results and qualifications from the work: In both blood and tumor samples, malignant tumors were reported to have significantly higher TCR beta diversity than benign nodules.

No treatment had been received by any patient before thyroid surgery. Using T-cell receptor beta sequencing, the study looked back at clinical samples from patients collected from the early 2010s to the late 2010s. The library was produced with PCR. These reads were obtained on an Illumina HiSeq 4000. The TCR beta-chain CDR3 region of each patient was profiled by high-throughput sequencing. In the source study's methods: The researchers built a classifier to tell apart papillary thyroid cancer patients with distant metastasis, based on CDR3 differences among clinicopathological groups. Repertoire diversity was assessed with the Shannon index, and tumor-blood repertoire similarity with the Morisita-Horn index. In-frame beta chains were kept once TCRdb had trimmed the public reads at Q25 with fastp and called clones with MiXCR. The V and J calls reflect TCRdb's pipeline rather than the authors' work. This sample has 24,000 or so clones in its table, and around 21% of those were observed once. The biggest ten clones account for about 7.9% of the sample.

Sequencing was carried out using blood. This sequence was found in a female donor with papillary thyroid cancer or a benign thyroid nodule (not recorded which). Some clones in this sample may be carry-over from other donors' samples.

This receptor carries the CDR3 CSAAGGLRTEAFF. The DNA sequence is given as TGCAGTGCCGCAGGGGGGTTGAGGACTGAAGCTTTCTTT. The sequence joins TRBV20-1 to TRBJ1-1, and 7 junctional nucleotides match TRBD1. Clipping removes 6 bases from V and 5 bases from J, with 9 as the unmatched junction base count. The CDR3 measures 13 amino acids from cysteine to phenylalanine. CDR3 DNA only is kept here, 39 bases in frame from base 1. From a lookup of the germline V gene (reference sequence), CDR1 and CDR2 are DFQATT and SNEGSKA.